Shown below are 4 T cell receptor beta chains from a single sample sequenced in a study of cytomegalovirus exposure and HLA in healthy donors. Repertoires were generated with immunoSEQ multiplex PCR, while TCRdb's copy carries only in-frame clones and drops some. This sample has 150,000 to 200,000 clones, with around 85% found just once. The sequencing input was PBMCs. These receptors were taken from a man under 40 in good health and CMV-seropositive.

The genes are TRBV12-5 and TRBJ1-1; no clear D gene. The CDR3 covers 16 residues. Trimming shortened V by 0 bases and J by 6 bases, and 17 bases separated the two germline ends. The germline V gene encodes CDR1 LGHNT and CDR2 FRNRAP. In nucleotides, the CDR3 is TGTGCTAGTGGTTTGGTACTCCACCCTAGGGAGGCTGAAGCTTTCTTT. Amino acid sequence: CASGLVLHPREAEAFF.

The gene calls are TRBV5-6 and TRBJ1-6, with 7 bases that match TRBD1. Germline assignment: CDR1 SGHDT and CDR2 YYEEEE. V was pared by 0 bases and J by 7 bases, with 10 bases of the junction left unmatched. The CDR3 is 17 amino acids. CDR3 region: CASSLDRGGFENSPLHF. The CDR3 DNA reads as TGTGCCAGCAGCTTGGACAGGGGCGGATTTGAAAATTCACCCCTCCACTTT. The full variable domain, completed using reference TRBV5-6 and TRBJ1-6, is DAGVTQSPTHLIKTRGQQVTLRCSPKSGHDTVSWYQQALGQGPQFIFQYYEEEERQRGNFPDRFSGHQFPNYSSELNVNALLLGDSALYLCASSLDRGGFENSPLHFGNGTRLTVT.

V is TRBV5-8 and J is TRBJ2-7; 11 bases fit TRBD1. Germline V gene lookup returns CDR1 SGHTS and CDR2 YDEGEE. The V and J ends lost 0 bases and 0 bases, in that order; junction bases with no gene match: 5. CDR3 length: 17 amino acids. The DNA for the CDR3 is TGTGCCAGCAGCTTGGTCACCGGGACAGGGGGCTCCTACGAGCAGTACTTC. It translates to CASSLVTGTGGSYEQYF.

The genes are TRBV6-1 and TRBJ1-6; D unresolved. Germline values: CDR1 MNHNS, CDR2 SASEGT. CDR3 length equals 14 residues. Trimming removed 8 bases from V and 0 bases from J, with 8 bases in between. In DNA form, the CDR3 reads TGTGCCAGCCAGTGGAGCTCCTATAATTCACCCCTCCACTTT. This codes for CASQWSSYNSPLHF.